This T cell receptor beta chain came from a study of Graves' ophthalmopathy and Graves' hyperthyroidism. General observations from the study: Sensitivity of about 90% and specificity of roughly 80% were achieved when a 13-signature model separated ophthalmopathy from stable hyperthyroidism. Blood repertoires reportedly contained most expanded thyroid clonotypes above 0.001 frequency.

Amplified TCR beta CDR3 regions were obtained using RNA transcripts as template. RT-PCR with HTBI primers came first, then second-round multiplex PCR. TCRdb redid the calling of the multiplex PCR reads with MiXCR, one entry per CDR3 protein. The sample records approximately 540,000 distinct CDR3 sequences, approximately 37% being singletons. Of note for this clonotype: Its target is unknown.

CDR3 length equals 13 residues. Between the trimmed V and J ends, which lost 4 bases and 0 bases, there was a span of 7 bases. Germline-derived CDR1 and CDR2 are SQVTM and ANQGSEA. The source material was peripheral blood or thyroid tissue (not recorded which). The receptor was derived from an adult man with Graves' hyperthyroidism. V usage is TRBV29-1 and J usage is TRBJ1-5; D remains ambiguous. The CDR3 loop reads CSVGKSSNQPQHF. In nucleotides, the CDR3 is TGCAGCGTTGGGAAAAGTAGCAATCAGCCCCAGCATTTT.